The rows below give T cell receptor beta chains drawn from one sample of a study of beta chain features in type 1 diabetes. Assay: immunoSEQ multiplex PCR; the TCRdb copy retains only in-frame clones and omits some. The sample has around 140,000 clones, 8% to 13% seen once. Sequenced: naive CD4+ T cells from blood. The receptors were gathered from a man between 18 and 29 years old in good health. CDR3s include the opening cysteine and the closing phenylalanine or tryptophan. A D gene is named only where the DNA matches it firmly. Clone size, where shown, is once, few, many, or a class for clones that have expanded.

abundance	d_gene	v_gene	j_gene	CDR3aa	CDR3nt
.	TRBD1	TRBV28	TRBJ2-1	CASSSRTGGHNEQFF	TGTGCCAGCAGTTCACGGACAGGGGGACACAATGAGCAGTTCTTC
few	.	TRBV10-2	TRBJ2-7	CASRGDRAAGQGEQYF	TGCGCCAGCAGGGGGGATAGGGCCGCGGGGCAGGGTGAGCAGTACTTC
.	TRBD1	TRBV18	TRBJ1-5	CASSSTPLDRVLQPQHF	TGTGCCAGCTCATCTACGCCTCTGGACAGGGTGTTGCAGCCCCAGCATTTT
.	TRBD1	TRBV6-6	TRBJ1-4	CASSPTGGENEKLFF	TGTGCCAGCAGTCCGACAGGGGGCGAGAATGAAAAACTGTTTTTT
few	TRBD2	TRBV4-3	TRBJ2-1	CASSQEAGGPGNEQFF	TGCGCCAGCAGCCAAGAGGCGGGGGGGCCGGGCAATGAGCAGTTCTTC
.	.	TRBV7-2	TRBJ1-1	CASSLVQGGTEAFF	TGTGCCAGCAGCTTAGTACAGGGAGGGACTGAAGCTTTCTTT
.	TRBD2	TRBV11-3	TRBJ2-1	CASSSGLAGGYNEQFF	TGTGCCAGCAGCTCGGGACTAGCGGGGGGCTACAATGAGCAGTTCTTC
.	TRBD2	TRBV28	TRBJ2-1	CASSLSGTSGAYNEQFF	TGTGCCAGCAGTTTATCTGGGACTAGCGGGGCCTACAATGAGCAGTTCTTC
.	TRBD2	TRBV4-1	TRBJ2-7	CASSHQWTSGGEQYF	TGCGCCAGCAGCCATCAGTGGACTAGCGGGGGGGAGCAGTACTTC
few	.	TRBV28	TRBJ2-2	CASNPQDRTNTGELFF	TGTGCCAGCAATCCGCAGGACAGAACGAACACCGGGGAGCTGTTTTTT
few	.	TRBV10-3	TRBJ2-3	CATRPDSSTDTQYF	TGTGCCACCAGACCAGACTCTAGCACAGATACGCAGTATTTT
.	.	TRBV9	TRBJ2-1	CASSVAMVSEQFF	TGTGCCAGCAGCGTAGCTATGGTCTCCGAGCAGTTCTTC
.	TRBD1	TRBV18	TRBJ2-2	CASSPGQGDTGELFF	TGTGCCAGCTCCCCGGGACAGGGGGACACCGGGGAGCTGTTTTTT
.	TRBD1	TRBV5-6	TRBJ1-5	CASSLSDRDNQPQHF	TGTGCCAGCAGCTTGAGTGACAGGGATAATCAGCCCCAGCATTTT
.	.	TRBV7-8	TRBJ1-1	CASRIDEVTEAFF	TGTGCCAGCAGAATAGACGAGGTGACTGAAGCTTTCTTT
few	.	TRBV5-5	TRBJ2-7	CASSLGASRSYEQYF	TGTGCCAGCAGCTTGGGAGCGTCCAGATCCTACGAGCAGTACTTC
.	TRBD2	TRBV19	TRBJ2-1	CASSTGLAGGLYNEQFF	TGTGCCAGTAGTACGGGACTAGCGGGGGGCTTATACAATGAGCAGTTCTTC
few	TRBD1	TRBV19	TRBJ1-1	CASSQTGVNTEAFF	TGTGCCAGTAGTCAGACAGGGGTGAACACTGAAGCTTTCTTT
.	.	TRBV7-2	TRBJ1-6	CASSQTPEGLNSPLHF	TGTGCCAGCAGCCAAACTCCCGAGGGTCTTAATTCACCCCTCCACTTT
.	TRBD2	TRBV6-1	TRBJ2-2	CASSSGGATGELFF	TGTGCCAGCAGTTCCGGGGGGGCCACCGGGGAGCTGTTTTTT
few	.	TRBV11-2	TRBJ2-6	CASSLAPYGANVLTF	TGTGCCAGCAGCTTAGCTCCCTACGGGGCCAACGTCCTGACTTTC
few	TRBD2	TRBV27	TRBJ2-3	CASISGGDTQYF	TGTGCCAGCATTAGCGGGGGCGATACGCAGTATTTT
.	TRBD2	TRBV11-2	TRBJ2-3	CASSPLAGGSTDTQYF	TGTGCCAGCAGCCCACTAGCGGGGGGGAGCACAGATACGCAGTATTTT
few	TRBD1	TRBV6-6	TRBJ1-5	CASSLGTVNQPQHF	TGTGCCAGCAGTTTAGGGACAGTCAATCAGCCCCAGCATTTT
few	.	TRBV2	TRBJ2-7	CASSSTGEQYF	TGTGCCAGCAGTTCTACCGGGGAGCAGTACTTC
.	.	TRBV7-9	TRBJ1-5	CASSLEGEVQPQHF	TGTGCCAGCAGCTTAGAAGGGGAGGTTCAGCCCCAGCATTTT
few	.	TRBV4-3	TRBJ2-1	CASSPRQANEQFF	TGCGCCAGCAGCCCCAGACAGGCCAATGAGCAGTTCTTC
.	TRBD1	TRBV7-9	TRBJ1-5	CASSTTGTNQPQHF	TGTGCCAGCAGCACGACAGGGACCAATCAGCCCCAGCATTTT
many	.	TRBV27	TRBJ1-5	CASSLRGLGQPQHF	TGTGCCAGCAGTTTAAGAGGGCTAGGGCAGCCCCAGCATTTT
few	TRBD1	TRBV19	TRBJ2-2	CASSTRQGKAGELFF	TGTGCCAGTAGTACCCGACAGGGTAAAGCCGGGGAGCTGTTTTTT
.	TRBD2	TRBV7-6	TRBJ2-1	CASSLVPSGGGNEQFF	TGTGCCAGCAGCTTAGTGCCTAGCGGGGGAGGCAATGAGCAGTTCTTC
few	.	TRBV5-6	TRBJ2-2	CASSLLTGELFF	TGTGCCAGCAGCCTTCTTACCGGGGAGCTGTTTTTT
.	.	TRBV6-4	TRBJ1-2	CASGFGGALNYGYTF	TGTGCCAGCGGGTTTGGAGGGGCACTCAACTATGGCTACACCTTC
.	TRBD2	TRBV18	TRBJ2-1	CASSPGLAGGYNEQFF	TGTGCCAGCTCACCAGGACTAGCGGGGGGTTACAATGAGCAGTTCTTC
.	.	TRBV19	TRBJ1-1	CASRIFGSEAFF	TGTGCCAGTAGGATATTTGGCTCTGAAGCTTTCTTT
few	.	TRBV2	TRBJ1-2	CASTMEPYGYTF	TGTGCCAGCACCATGGAGCCTTATGGCTACACCTTC
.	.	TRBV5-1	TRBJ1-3	CASSFGRDRGNTIYF	TGCGCCAGCAGCTTTGGCAGGGATAGAGGAAACACCATATATTTT
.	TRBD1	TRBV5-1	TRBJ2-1	CASSSGQGYNEQFF	TGCGCCAGCAGCTCGGGACAGGGTTACAATGAGCAGTTCTTC
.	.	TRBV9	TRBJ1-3	CASSVGSGQGRIGNTIYF	.
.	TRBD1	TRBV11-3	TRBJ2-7	CASSLRQGGFEQYF	TGTGCCAGCAGCCTCAGACAGGGGGGTTTCGAGCAGTACTTC
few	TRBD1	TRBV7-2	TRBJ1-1	CASSPATGMNTEAFF	TGTGCCAGCAGCCCGGCGACAGGGATGAACACTGAAGCTTTCTTT
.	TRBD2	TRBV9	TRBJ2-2	CASGLAGSSNTGELFF	TGTGCCAGCGGACTAGCGGGCTCCTCGAACACCGGGGAGCTGTTTTTT
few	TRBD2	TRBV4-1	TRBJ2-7	CASSQAAGTSGSYEQYF	TGCGCCAGCAGCCAAGCCGCCGGGACTAGCGGGTCCTACGAGCAGTACTTC
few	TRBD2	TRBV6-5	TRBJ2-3	CASSYFTSASTDTQYF	TGTGCCAGCAGTTACTTCACTAGCGCCAGCACAGATACGCAGTATTTT
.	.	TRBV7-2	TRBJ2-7	CASSPAAGVSEQYF	TGTGCCAGCAGCCCCGCGGCAGGGGTCAGCGAGCAGTACTTC
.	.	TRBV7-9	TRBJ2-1	CASSLAKGPVNEQFF	TGTGCCAGCAGCTTAGCTAAGGGGCCTGTCAATGAGCAGTTCTTC
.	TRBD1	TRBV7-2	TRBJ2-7	CASSSNSPGQNYEQYF	TGTGCCAGCAGCTCAAATTCCCCGGGACAGAACTACGAGCAGTACTTC
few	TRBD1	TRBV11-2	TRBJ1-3	CASSSIRTGRSGNTIYF	TGTGCCAGCAGCTCCATCCGGACAGGCCGGTCTGGAAACACCATATATTTT
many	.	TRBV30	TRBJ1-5	CAWRGQGHQPQHF	TGTGCCTGGAGAGGCCAGGGCCATCAGCCCCAGCATTTT
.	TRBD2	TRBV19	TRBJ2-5	CASSTSGLAGGPETQYF	TGTGCCAGTAGTACCTCCGGACTAGCGGGGGGGCCTGAGACCCAGTACTTC
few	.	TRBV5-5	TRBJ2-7	CASSLGGTSSYEQYF	TGTGCCAGCAGCTTGGGGGGGACTTCTTCCTACGAGCAGTACTTC
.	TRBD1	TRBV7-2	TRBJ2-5	CASRFTGGETQYF	TGTGCCAGCAGATTCACAGGGGGGGAGACCCAGTACTTC
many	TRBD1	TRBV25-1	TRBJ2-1	CASTGGGEQFF	TGTGCCAGCACAGGGGGCGGTGAGCAGTTCTTC
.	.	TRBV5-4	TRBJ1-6	CASSPWVTGGSPLHF	TGTGCCAGCAGCCCGTGGGTAACGGGAGGTTCACCCCTCCACTTT
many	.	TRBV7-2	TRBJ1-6	CASSLERISPLHF	TGTGCCAGCAGCTTAGAGCGCATTTCACCCCTCCACTTT
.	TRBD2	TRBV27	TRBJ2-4	CASSGQRGAKNIQYF	TGTGCCAGCAGTGGCCAGCGGGGAGCCAAAAACATTCAGTACTTC
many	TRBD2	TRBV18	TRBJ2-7	CASSPTLAGGHEQYF	TGTGCCAGCTCACCAACCCTAGCGGGGGGGCACGAGCAGTACTTC
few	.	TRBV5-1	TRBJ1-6	CASSLATAANNSPLHF	TGCGCCAGCAGCTTGGCTACAGCCGCTAATAATTCACCCCTCCACTTT